The entry below gives a single T cell receptor beta chain sequence along with its context. After removal of 3 bases from V and 4 bases from J, the junction contained 1 base not matched to a gene. This CDR3 is built from 14 residues. Looked up from germline, CDR1 is MDHEN and CDR2 is SYDVKM. This entry comes from a study of blood T cell repertoires in COVID-19. Background on the study: The analysed material was cDNA or gDNA that came from T cells, B-cell-depleted T cells, or PBMCs.

Participants in the exposed group had met a COVID-19 case in the 2 weeks before joining the study. Sequenced by immunoSEQ multiplex PCR; TCRdb stores in-frame clones only, minus some. The sample shows some 190,000 clones, 84% of them seen only once. Specimen: PBMCs or T cells enriched from blood (not recorded which). This sequence originates from a woman aged 25-40 years who had been exposed to COVID-19. The chain links TRBV28 to TRBJ2-7; 12 positions agree with TRBD1. Written as DNA, the CDR3 is TGTGCCAGCAGTTTGGGACAGGGGGCGTACGAGCAGTACTTC. Protein: CASSLGQGAYEQYF.